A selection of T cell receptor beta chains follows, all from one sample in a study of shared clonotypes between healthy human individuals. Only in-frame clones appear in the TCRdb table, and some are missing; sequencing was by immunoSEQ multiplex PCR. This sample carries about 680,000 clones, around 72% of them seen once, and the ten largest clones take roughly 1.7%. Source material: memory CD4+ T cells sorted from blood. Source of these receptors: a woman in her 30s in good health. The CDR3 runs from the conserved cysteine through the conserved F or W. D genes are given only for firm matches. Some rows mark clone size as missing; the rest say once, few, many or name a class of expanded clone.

CASSQPGAGANVLTF	TGTGCCAGCAGCCAACCCGGGGCCGGGGCCAACGTCCTGACTTTC	TRBV6-6	NA	NA	TRBJ2-6
CASSEPRNSYEQYF	TGTGCCAGCAGTGAACCCCGAAATTCCTACGAGCAGTACTTC	TRBV2	many	NA	TRBJ2-7
CASRSGQMNTEAFF	TGCGCCAGCAGGAGTGGACAGATGAACACTGAAGCTTTCTTT	TRBV5-1	NA	NA	TRBJ1-1
CASSRDSGSRQETQYF	TGTGCCAGCAGCAGAGATAGCGGGAGTAGGCAAGAGACCCAGTACTTC	TRBV7-9	NA	TRBD2	TRBJ2-5
CASSQDNTGVSYEQYF	TGTGCCAGCAGCCAAGATAACACAGGGGTCTCCTACGAGCAGTACTTC	TRBV4-2	NA	TRBD1	TRBJ2-7
CARQGEEWDTQYF	TGTGCCCGACAGGGAGAGGAATGGGATACGCAGTATTTT	TRBV30	NA	TRBD1	TRBJ2-3
CSVEAYGYTF	TGCAGCGTGGAGGCTTATGGCTACACCTTC	TRBV29-1	NA	NA	TRBJ1-2
CASSLEGWSGYTF	TGTGCCAGCAGCCTGGAAGGGTGGAGTGGCTACACCTTC	TRBV5-4	once	NA	TRBJ1-2
CSVGGRENSYNEQFF	TGCAGCGTTGGCGGGAGAGAAAACTCCTACAATGAGCAGTTCTTC	TRBV29-1	NA	TRBD2	TRBJ2-1
CASTPIGRTNTGELFF	TGCGCCAGCACACCGATCGGGCGCACCAACACCGGGGAGCTGTTTTTT	TRBV5-1	NA	NA	TRBJ2-2
CASSLGGGTQYF	TGCGCCAGCAGCTTGGGAGGCGGTACCCAGTACTTC	TRBV5-1	NA	NA	TRBJ2-5
CASSRTEVNYGYTF	TGTGCCAGCTCACGGACAGAGGTTAACTATGGCTACACCTTC	TRBV18	NA	NA	TRBJ1-2